This record covers a single TCR beta chain. No antigen is known for it. The sample comes from a study of T cells in localized non-small cell lung cancer. Study results and limitations: Uninvolved adjacent lung showed higher T cell clonality than tumor. Heterogeneity within the tumor remains possible, as just one region underwent sequencing. A median of approximately 50 clones ranked among the top 100 in tumor appeared in adjacent lung. A raised T cell density in blood coincided with lengthier overall survival.

The CDR3 is 16 residues long. Trimming took 4 bases from V and 1 from J; bases not matched to a gene: 5. The germline gives CDR1 MNHNS, CDR2 SASEGT. Using immunoSEQ multiplex PCR, the repertoire was profiled, and TCRdb retains in-frame clones only, with some absent. The table includes about 52,000 clones, around nine tenths detected once. The sequences come from PBMCs, collected before any cancer treatment. The receptor's source is a female donor with stage II lung adenocarcinoma. V and J are TRBV6-1 and TRBJ1-4; TRBD1 agrees at 8 bases. CDR3 coding DNA: TGTGCCAGCAGTGTACAGGGGGGGGGAACTAATGAAAAACTGTTTTTT. This gives the protein CASSVQGGGTNEKLFF.